Below are 31 T cell receptor beta chains sequenced from a single sample in a study of CD8+ T cells in alopecia areata. RNA was isolated and reverse transcribed to cDNA, the sequencing template. Assay used: immunoSEQ multiplex PCR; TCRdb lists only in-frame clones, some missing. In total the sample includes 5,000 to 7,000 clones, none of them seen once. Sorting used CD4, CD8alpha, NKG2D, NKG2ACE and other markers on pooled cutaneous lymph node cells. Sequencing was carried out using CD8+ T cells sorted from a lymph node. The source of these receptors is a C3H/HeJ mouse with alopecia areata. The strain is characterized by the MHC haplotype H2-k.

This clone was detected ten times or more. Mouse names are used for the genes. The read terminates 4 residues ahead of where the CDR3 ends, so the germline J gene completes it. The chain couples TRBV13-3 to TRBJ2-7; 7 nucleotides agree with TRBD1. The CDR3 extends over 12 amino acids. Germline CDR1 and CDR2: NNHDY and SYVADS. The CDR3 loop reads CASSVGQYEQYF. CDR3 DNA (partial): TGTGCCAGCAGTGTGGGACAGTAT.

This clone was seen many times. Genes and germline are mouse. The read finishes 4 residues shy of the CDR3 end, and the germline J gene is used to complete it. The chain has TRBV13-1 and TRBJ2-5; D not certain. The CDR3 is 13 residues long. Germline lookup yields CDR1 NSHNY and CDR2 SYGAGN. Trimming took off 5 bases at V and 0 bases at J, with 7 bases between the two ends. CDR3 sequence reads: CASRRVNQDTQYF. The CDR3 DNA, read in part, is TGTGCCAGCAGAAGGGTAAACCAAGAC.

On this clone: Germline and genes: mouse. The read ends 4 residues before the CDR3 terminus; that terminus is restored from the germline J gene. V usage is TRBV13-3 and J usage is TRBJ2-5; tentatively, D is TRBD1 (6 bases). The CDR3 has 13 amino acids. From germline, CDR1 is NNHDY and CDR2 SYVADS. The sequenced CDR3 bases are TGTGCCAGCAGTGATCAGGGGTCAGAC. Amino acids: CASSDQGSD. The complete CDR3 reads CASSDQGSDTQYF.

At least ten counts were recorded for this clone. All gene names here are mouse names. The read falls 4 residues short of the CDR3 end, and the missing part is taken from the germline J gene. The chain links TRBV1 to TRBJ2-1; D gene uncertain. This CDR3 has 14 residues. Germline-derived CDR1 and CDR2 are NSQYPW and LRSPGD (reference sequence). The ends were cut back, 0 bases at V and 2 bases at J, with 5 bases in the middle. This chain's CDR3 is CTCSADQDYAEQFF. The CDR3 bases that were read are TGCACCTGCAGTGCAGATCAGGACTATGCT.

Within the sample, this clone is large. Gene names refer to mouse genes. The read falls 4 residues short of the CDR3 end, and the missing part is taken from the germline J gene. The gene calls are TRBV1 and TRBJ2-3, with 10 bases fitting TRBD1. CDR1 is NSQYPW, CDR2 LRSPGD, per germline (reference sequence). The CDR3 loop spans 14 amino acids. CDR3 residues: CTCSARTGGETLYF. The sequenced CDR3 bases are TGCACCTGCAGTGCCCGGACAGGGGGAGAA.

Turning to this clone: Each gene name is a mouse one. With the read ending 4 residues before the CDR3 end, the germline J gene is used to fill in that end. This chain connects TRBV16 to TRBJ2-7; D may be TRBD1 (6 bases). The CDR3 is made up of 14 amino acids. Germline CDR1 SGHSA, CDR2 FRNQAP. CDR3: CASSLGRDKYEQYF. The CDR3 bases that were read are TGTGCAAGCAGCTTAGGCCGGGACAAATAT. The whole variable domain, remainder taken from reference TRBV16 and TRBJ2-7, is NAGVIQTPRHKVTGKGQEATLWCEPISGHSAVFWYRQTIVQGLEFLTYFRNQAPIDDSGMPKERFSAQMPNQSHSTLKIQSTQPQDSAVYLCASSLGRDKYEQYFGPGTRLTVL.

In its sample, this clone was seen many times. Gene names denote mouse genes. The CDR3 goes on 4 residues after the read ends, and that part is filled in from the germline J gene. The chain carries TRBV13-3 and TRBJ2-4, with D possibly being TRBD1 (5 bases). Trimming removed 1 base from V and 3 bases from J, with 9 bases in between. The CDR3 contains 14 residues. Germline CDR1 is NNHDY and CDR2 is SYVADS. This CDR3 is CASSDRGGQNTLYF. CDR3 DNA, as far as it was read: TGTGCCAGCAGTGATAGGGGTGGGCAAAAC.

On this clone: Gene and germline names: mouse. The CDR3 end falls 3 residues outside the read, so it is completed with the germline J gene. The gene calls are TRBV20 and TRBJ1-6; 8 nucleotides agree with TRBD1. TRBJ1-6 is an ORF, and what it does is uncertain. The CDR3 runs to 14 residues. From germline, CDR1 is GFQATS and CDR2 STVNSAI. With V trimmed by 2 bases and J by 3 bases, 0 bases remained unmatched. CDR3 sequence reads: CGARTGGYNSPLYF. CDR3 DNA, as far as it was read: TGTGGTGCTAGGACAGGGGGCTATAATTCGCCC.

This clone is classed as medium-sized (0.01 to 0.1%). Germline and genes here are mouse. The CDR3 bases that were read are TGTGCCAGCGGGGACTGGGGGGCTAGTCAAAAC. Residues: CASGDWGASQN. The whole CDR3 region reads CASGDWGASQNTLYF. The rearrangement joins TRBV13-2 to TRBJ2-4; TRBD2 matches at 11 bases. Coverage ceases 4 residues before the CDR3 finishes, and the germline J gene fills in the end. Germline-derived CDR1 and CDR2 are NNHNN and SYGAGS (reference sequence). The junction had 2 bases not matched to a gene; V was cut back by 5 bases and J by 0 bases. The CDR3 has 15 amino acids.

This clone has at least ten counts. Genes here carry mouse names. The read ends 4 residues before the CDR3 terminus; that terminus is restored from the germline J gene. V usage is TRBV14 and J usage is TRBJ2-5; D not certain. CDR3 length: 11 residues. Looked up from germline, CDR1 is SGHDT and CDR2 is FRDEAV. The CDR3 loop is CASSPSDTQYF. The DNA read from the CDR3 is TGTGCCAGCAGCCCCAGCGAC.

By share, this clone ranks as medium-sized. Gene names denote mouse genes. The read ends 4 residues before the CDR3 terminus; that terminus is restored from the germline J gene. The rearrangement links TRBV1 to TRBJ2-7; 11 positions agree with TRBD2. The CDR3 length is 17 residues. Looked up from germline, CDR1 is NSQYPW and CDR2 is LRSPGD (reference sequence). After removal of 0 bases from V and 3 bases from J, the junction contained 7 bases not matched to a gene. Incomplete CDR3 DNA: TGCACCTGCAGTGCAGATACCGGACTGGGGGGCGTCTAT. It yields the protein CTCSADTGLGGVY. The CDR3 as a whole reads CTCSADTGLGGVYEQYF.

This clone was recorded many times. Genes and germline are mouse. The read ends 3 residues early relative to the CDR3; the germline J gene fills the gap. The chain combines TRBV1 with TRBJ1-6; D perhaps matches TRBD1 (6 bases). TRBJ1-6 is flagged as an ORF with uncertain function. This CDR3 comprises 17 residues. The germline V and J ends were trimmed by 2 bases and 0 bases, with 11 bases remaining between them. CDR1 and CDR2 from the germline V gene are NSQYPW and LRSPGD (reference sequence). The covered CDR3 bases are TGCACCTGCAGTGCACTCGGGACAAATTCCTATAATTCGCCC. Its protein product is CTCSALGTNSYNSP. The whole CDR3 protein reads CTCSALGTNSYNSPLYF.

This clone came up many times. Genes here carry mouse names. The covered CDR3 bases are TGTGCCAGCAGTGGGACAGGGGGCACA. It codes for CASSGTGGT. The full CDR3 is CASSGTGGTEVFF. The rearrangement uses TRBV14 and TRBJ1-1; 11 bases are shared with TRBD1. The CDR3 end falls 4 residues outside the read, so it is completed with the germline J gene. CDR1 and CDR2 (germline): SGHDT, FRDEAV. The CDR3 sequence is 13 residues long. The V and J ends lost 4 bases and 4 bases, in that order; junction bases with no gene match: 0. The variable domain in full, with the rest retrieved from reference TRBV14 and TRBJ1-1, is EAGVTQSPRYAVLQEGQAVSFWCDPISGHDTLYWYQQPRDQGPQLLVYFRDEAVIDNSQLPSDRFSAVRPKGTNSTLKIQSAKQGDTATYLCASSGTGGTEVFFGKGTRLTVV.

This clone was seen many times. Germline and genes here are mouse. The DNA read from the CDR3 is TGTGCCAGCGGTGTCTTACAGACAAACACA. Translation: CASGVLQTNT. Given in full, the CDR3 is CASGVLQTNTEVFF. V is TRBV13-2 and J is TRBJ1-1; D unresolved. The read comes to an end 4 residues before the CDR3 does, leaving the germline J gene to fill in the end. The CDR3 runs 14 residues. The germline V and J ends were trimmed by 3 bases and 0 bases, with 9 bases remaining between them. Germline CDR1 is NNHNN and CDR2 is SYGAGS (reference sequence).

There are many counts of this clone. Mouse gene names apply. The missing CDR3 end, 4 residues past where the read stops, is filled in from the germline J gene. V usage is TRBV16 and J usage is TRBJ2-1; D possibly corresponds to TRBD2 (6 bases). The CDR3 has 14 residues. V was cut by 8 bases and J by 0 bases, with 11 bases left in between. The germline V gene encodes CDR1 SGHSA and CDR2 FRNQAP. CDR3 bases read: TGTGCAAGCGGTCACTGGGCTAACTATGCT. Amino acid sequence: CASGHWANYA. The entire CDR3 is CASGHWANYAEQFF.

This clone was counted at least ten times. Mouse gene names apply. The CDR3 end is not reached by the read, which stops 4 residues before it; the germline J gene fills it in. V and J are TRBV13-2 and TRBJ1-1; tentatively, D is TRBD1 (6 bases). The CDR3 has 13 amino acids. V was trimmed by 3 bases and J by 0 bases, leaving 6 bases between them. The V gene's germline CDR1 is NNHNN and CDR2 SYGAGS (reference sequence). The sequenced part of the CDR3 DNA is TGTGCCAGCGGTGGGACAGCAAACACA. As protein: CASGGTANT. The CDR3 as a whole reads CASGGTANTEVFF.

A note on this clone: Germline and genes: mouse. The read terminates 4 residues ahead of where the CDR3 ends, so the germline J gene completes it. V and J are TRBV19 and TRBJ1-1; D unclear. The CDR3 is 13 residues long. CDR1 FNHDT and CDR2 SITEND come from the germline V gene (reference sequence). The ends were cut back, 5 bases at V and 0 bases at J, with 8 bases in the middle. The CDR3 spells CASSPHPNTEVFF. The CDR3 bases that were read are TGTGCCAGCAGCCCACACCCAAACACA.

This clone was seen ten or more times. Any gene name here is a mouse gene name. The read ends 4 residues before the CDR3 terminus; that terminus is restored from the germline J gene. This sequence joins TRBV14 and TRBJ2-3, with D maybe TRBD2 (6 bases). Germline V lookup: CDR1 SGHDT, CDR2 FRDEAV. The CDR3 contains 14 residues. Trimming removed 2 bases at V and 0 bases at J, with 7 bases between. CDR3: CASSFGGSAETLYF. The part of the CDR3 DNA that was read is TGTGCCAGCAGTTTTGGGGGTAGTGCAGAA.

In its sample, this clone was seen a few times. The germline and genes are mouse ones. The CDR3 end lies 4 residues beyond the end of the read and is filled in from the germline J gene. This chain joins TRBV2 and TRBJ2-5, with 8 bases aligning to TRBD1. This CDR3 has 14 residues. CDR1 is LGHNA, CDR2 YSYQKL, per germline. CDR3 bases read: TGTGCCAGCAGCCAGACGGACAGGGAAGAC. Amino acid sequence: CASSQTDRED. The whole CDR3 sequence reads CASSQTDREDTQYF.

By its share, this clone is medium-sized. The genes and germline here are from mouse. The read is 4 residues too short to cover the CDR3 end, so that end is filled in from the germline J gene. The chain couples TRBV31 to TRBJ2-5; TRBD2 aligns across 8 bases. J lost 2 bases, V lost 0 bases, and 1 base had no gene match. There are 14 residues in the CDR3. Germline loops: CDR1 GKSSPN, CDR2 SITVG. CDR3: CAWSLGGRQDTQYF. CDR3 bases read: TGTGCCTGGAGTCTGGGGGGGCGCCAAGAC.

This clone was detected a few times. Each gene name is a mouse one. The sequenced fragment ends 4 residues before the CDR3 boundary, so the rest is inferred from the germline J gene. The chain employs TRBV13-1 and TRBJ2-1, with 9 bases lining up with TRBD2. The length of the CDR3 is 15 residues. J gave up 2 bases and V 3 bases, and 3 bases lay outside the gene matches. CDR1 and CDR2 (germline): NSHNY, SYGAGN. Incomplete CDR3 DNA: TGTGCCAGCAGTGGAGGACTGGGGCACTATGCT. Encoded protein: CASSGGLGHYA. The entire CDR3 protein reads CASSGGLGHYAEQFF.

This clone was detected ten times or more. The genes and germline here are from mouse. The read falls 4 residues short of the CDR3 end, and the missing part is taken from the germline J gene. The chain carries TRBV16 and TRBJ1-1; D might be TRBD1 (6 bases). CDR3 length equals 17 residues. Germline V gene sequence: CDR1 SGHSA, CDR2 FRNQAP. Trimming stripped 0 bases from V and 0 bases from J, with 14 bases between. The sequenced part of the CDR3 DNA is TGTGCAAGCAGCTTAGACTCCGGGACAAAAACAAACACA. This sequence encodes CASSLDSGTKTNT. The complete CDR3 sequence is CASSLDSGTKTNTEVFF.

There are a few counts of this clone. Gene names are mouse gene names. The read falls 4 residues short of the CDR3 end, and the missing part is taken from the germline J gene. The genes are TRBV13-3 and TRBJ2-7, with 11 bases fitting TRBD2. With V trimmed by 6 bases and J by 0 bases, 2 bases remained unmatched. CDR1 NNHDY and CDR2 SYVADS come from the germline V gene. This CDR3 region has 14 residues. This CDR3 is CASTDWGDSYEQYF. Incomplete CDR3 DNA: TGTGCCAGCACGGACTGGGGGGACTCCTAT.

The table lists this clone with many counts. Gene names and germline refer to mouse. CDR3 region: CASSDGGQTNSDYTF. The sequenced part of the CDR3 DNA is TGTGCCAGCAGTGATGGGGGACAGACAAACTCC. The J gene is TRBJ1-2, the V gene TRBV13-1; 7 bases match TRBD1. The read ends 4 residues shy of where the CDR3 ends; the end is completed using the germline J gene. This CDR3 is built from 15 residues. J lost 0 bases, V lost 0 bases, and 2 bases had no gene match. The germline V gene encodes CDR1 NSHNY and CDR2 SYGAGN.

By share of the sample, this clone is medium-sized. These gene names are mouse names. The CDR3 goes on 4 residues after the read ends, and that part is filled in from the germline J gene. V is TRBV3 and J is TRBJ2-5, with 9 bases fitting TRBD2. The CDR3 consists of 13 residues. Germline values: CDR1 SNHLY, CDR2 FYNGKV (reference sequence). The CDR3 DNA, read in part, is TGTGCCAGCAGCTTCGACTGGGGGGAC. It yields the protein CASSFDWGD. The entire CDR3 reads CASSFDWGDTQYF. Together with reference TRBV3 and TRBJ2-5, the CDR3 gives the full variable domain: GPKVLQIPSHQIIDMGQMVTLNCDPVSNHLYFYWYKQILGQQMEFLVNFYNGKVMEKSKLFKDQFSVERPDGSYFTLKIQPTALEDSAVYFCASSFDWGDTQYFGPGTRLLVL.

This clone is termed medium-sized (0.01 to 0.1%). Germline and genes here are mouse. The CDR3 end lies 4 residues beyond the end of the read and is filled in from the germline J gene. The rearrangement links TRBV13-3 to TRBJ2-7; the match to TRBD2 covers 9 bases. The CDR3 length is 14 residues. Germline loops: CDR1 NNHDY, CDR2 SYVADS. CDR3 DNA, as far as it was read: TGTGCCAGCAGTGATCCTGACTGGGGGTAT. Residues: CASSDPDWGY. The full CDR3 sequence reads CASSDPDWGYEQYF.

At least ten counts were recorded for this clone. Gene names denote mouse genes. The observed sequence ends 4 residues before the CDR3 terminus, with the missing tail filled in from the germline J gene. This chain uses TRBV31 with TRBJ2-2, with 9 positions matching TRBD1. With 8 bases clipped from V and 3 bases from J, the junction kept 7 bases outside the gene matches. CDR1 and CDR2 (germline): GKSSPN, SITVG. The CDR3 covers 14 residues. The DNA read from the CDR3 is TGTGCCAGTCCGGGACAGGGATACACCGGG. As protein: CASPGQGYTG. The whole CDR3 sequence reads CASPGQGYTGQLYF. The variable domain in full, completed from reference TRBV31 and TRBJ2-2, reads AQTIHQWPVAEIKAVGSPLSLGCTIKGKSSPNLYWYWQATGGTLQQLFYSITVGQVESVVQLNLSASRPKDDQFILSTEKLLLSHSGFYLCASPGQGYTGQLYFGEGSKLTVL.

By share, this clone ranks as medium-sized (0.01 to 0.1%). These gene names are mouse names. The read ends 3 residues before the CDR3 terminus; that terminus is restored from the germline J gene. The gene calls are TRBV1 and TRBJ1-6; D not resolved. TRBJ1-6 is known as an ORF, though its function is uncertain. Trimming cost V 0 bases and J 7 bases, with 4 bases left between them. Per germline, CDR1 NSQYPW and CDR2 LRSPGD (reference sequence). The CDR3 totals 13 residues. The DNA read from the CDR3 is TGCACCTGCAGTGCAGATTGGAATTCGCCC. Translating it yields CTCSADWNSP. The full CDR3 protein reads CTCSADWNSPLYF.

The table lists this clone with a few counts. Gene names and germline match the mouse. The read halts 4 residues ahead of the CDR3 end, with the missing end drawn from the germline J gene. The chain carries TRBV13-2 and TRBJ2-4, with 9 bases that match TRBD1. V lost 2 bases, J lost 0 bases, and 4 bases stayed unmatched. This CDR3 is 16 amino acids long. Looked up from germline, CDR1 is NNHNN and CDR2 is SYGAGS (reference sequence). The sequenced CDR3 bases are TGTGCCAGCGGTGAAGACAGGGGGTCTAGTCAAAAC. Its protein is CASGEDRGSSQN. The entire CDR3 is CASGEDRGSSQNTLYF.

This clone was recorded many times. The gene names given are mouse names. The read halts 4 residues ahead of the CDR3 end, with the missing end drawn from the germline J gene. The chain recombines TRBV13-2 with TRBJ1-1; D might be TRBD1 (5 bases). In germline, CDR1 is NNHNN, CDR2 SYGAGS (reference sequence). This CDR3 is built from 11 residues. CDR3 in amino acids: CASGEGAEVFF. The sequenced CDR3 bases are TGTGCCAGCGGTGAAGGGGCA.

This clone was recorded a few times. Mouse gene names apply. The read finishes 4 residues shy of the CDR3 end, and the germline J gene is used to complete it. The rearrangement joins TRBV1 to TRBJ2-1, with D maybe TRBD1 (5 bases). This CDR3 comprises 16 residues. Germline V gene sequence: CDR1 NSQYPW, CDR2 LRSPGD (reference sequence). The CDR3 loop is CTCSADRNRRGAEQFF. CDR3 DNA, as far as it was read: TGCACCTGCAGTGCAGACCGGAACAGGAGAGGGGCT.